These 13 T cell receptor beta chains were all obtained from the same sample, sequenced in a study of shared clonotypes between healthy human individuals. Sequencing used immunoSEQ multiplex PCR; TCRdb keeps in-frame clones, though not all of them. The sample yields some 2,100,000 clones, approximately 96% seen once. Sequenced material: naive CD4+ T cells sorted from blood. Subset meaning: CD45RA+ positively selected. The receptors come from a man between 18 and 29 years old in good health.

V usage is TRBV6-5 and J usage is TRBJ1-3, with D unresolved. Germline V gene lookup returns CDR1 MNHEY and CDR2 SVGAGI. The CDR3 length is 15 residues. The V end lost 6 bases, the J end lost 4 bases, and 16 bases lay between the germline ends. CDR3 amino acids: CASSRVSSSGNTIYF. The CDR3, as DNA: TGTGCCAGCAGCCGAGTTTCGAGTTCAGGAAACACCATATATTTT.

Comment on this clone: At one end the junction does not follow the germline gene, possibly because of a read error. The chain combines TRBV7-7 with TRBJ2-5; TRBD2 agrees at 7 bases. Germline V gene sequence: CDR1 SSHAT, CDR2 FNYEAQ (reference sequence). There are 14 residues in the CDR3. The CDR3 spells CASSFSGIQETQYF. The CDR3 DNA reads TGTGCTAGCAGCTTCAGCGGGATTCAAGAGACCCAGTACTTC. Drawing the rest from reference TRBV7-7 and TRBJ2-5, the complete variable domain is GAGVSQSPRYKVTKRGQDVTLRCDPISSHATLYWYQQALGQGPEFLTYFNYEAQPDKSGLPSDRFSAERPEGSISTLTIQRTEQRDSAMYRCASSFSGIQETQYFGPGTRLLVL.

The rearrangement links TRBV19 to TRBJ1-3; D is perhaps TRBD1 (5 bases). This CDR3 comprises 16 residues. The V and J ends lost 4 bases and 0 bases respectively, with 13 bases between them. Germline V CDR1 and CDR2: LNHDA, SQIVND (reference sequence). DNA for the CDR3: TGTGCCAGTAGTAGGGGACTGATGAGCTCTGGAAACACCATATATTTT. Translation gives CASSRGLMSSGNTIYF. Combining the CDR3 with reference TRBV19 and TRBJ1-3 gives the whole variable domain DGGITQSPKYLFRKEGQNVTLSCEQNLNHDAMYWYRQDPGQGLRLIYYSQIVNDFQKGDIAEGYSVSREKKESFPLTVTSAQKNPTAFYLCASSRGLMSSGNTIYFGEGSWLTVV.

The V and J genes are TRBV5-1 and TRBJ2-1; 8 bases agree with TRBD1. The CDR3 spans 17 residues. CDR1 SGHRS and CDR2 YFSETQ come from the germline V gene. J lost 2 bases, V lost 0 bases, and 7 bases had no gene match. The CDR3 nucleotides are TGCGCCAGCAGCTTGGGCCCGCCAGGGGGCCCCTACAATGAGCAGTTCTTC. This translates into CASSLGPPGGPYNEQFF.

The V gene is TRBV6-5, the J gene TRBJ2-1; D is unresolved. The CDR3 has 15 residues. Germline V gene data show CDR1 as MNHEY and CDR2 as SVGAGI. V lost 4 bases and J 0 bases, leaving 10 bases between the germline ends. The CDR3 coding sequence is TGTGCCAGCAGTTTGTGGGGAAACTCCTACAATGAGCAGTTCTTC. Protein sequence: CASSLWGNSYNEQFF.

The DNA for the CDR3 is TGTGCCAGCAGCCCCTTAGCAGGGGTCACCGGGGAGCTGTTTTTT. Translation gives CASSPLAGVTGELFF. The chain combines TRBV5-6 with TRBJ2-2, with D possibly TRBD1 on 6 matching bases. Looked up from germline, CDR1 is SGHDT and CDR2 is YYEEEE. The CDR3 loop spans 15 amino acids. V was pared by 4 bases and J by 4 bases, with 14 bases between. The full variable domain, its missing parts supplied by reference TRBV5-6 and TRBJ2-2, is DAGVTQSPTHLIKTRGQQVTLRCSPKSGHDTVSWYQQALGQGPQFIFQYYEEEERQRGNFPDRFSGHQFPNYSSELNVNALLLGDSALYLCASSPLAGVTGELFFGEGSRLTVL.

The V call is TRBV28, the J call TRBJ2-7, with a weak D call TRBD2 (8 bases). This CDR3 is built from 15 residues. The V gene lost 6 bases and the J gene lost 2 bases, with 17 bases spanning the gap. CDR1 and CDR2 (germline): MDHEN, SYDVKM. The CDR3 sequence is CASSPGGGLAYEQYF. DNA for the CDR3: TGTGCCAGCAGCCCAGGGGGGGGACTAGCCTACGAGCAGTACTTC.

The chain combines TRBV7-2 with TRBJ2-7; tentative D call: TRBD1 (6 bases). The germline V gene encodes CDR1 SGHTA and CDR2 FQGNSA. Trimming removed 5 bases from V and 1 base from J, with 12 bases in between. This CDR3 spans 14 amino acids. The CDR3 DNA reads TGTGCCAGCAGCAACGAGACAGGATCCTACGAGCAGTACTTC. The encoded protein is CASSNETGSYEQYF.

The chain links TRBV5-6 to TRBJ1-3, with D maybe TRBD1 (6 bases). This CDR3 region has 17 residues. Germline CDR1 reads SGHDT; CDR2 reads YYEEEE. The V end lost 1 base, the J end lost 0 bases, and 14 bases lay between the germline ends. CDR3 sequence (DNA): TGTGCCAGCAGCTTGTACTGGGACACCCCCTCTGGAAACACCATATATTTT. Its protein product is CASSLYWDTPSGNTIYF.

The genes are TRBV28 and TRBJ1-5, with TRBD1 matching over 7 bases. The CDR3 length is 14 residues. Germline V gives CDR1 MDHEN, CDR2 SYDVKM. The V gene end was trimmed by 7 bases and the J gene end by 6 bases; junction bases not matched to a gene: 9. DNA for the CDR3: TGTGCCAGCACCCAGGGGGGGTCTGCTCAGCCCCAGCATTTT. Translating it yields CASTQGGSAQPQHF.

Note on this clone: The same CDR3 arises from other DNA sequences in this sample as well. V gene TRBV28 combines with J gene TRBJ1-2, with TRBD1 as a possible D gene (5 bases). The CDR3 is made up of 12 amino acids. The germline V gene encodes CDR1 MDHEN and CDR2 SYDVKM. Trimming removed 6 bases from V and 5 bases from J, with 10 bases in between. The CDR3 loop is CASSPGGYGYTF. The CDR3 DNA reads TGTGCCAGCAGCCCCGGGGGGTATGGCTACACCTTC.

This rearrangement joins TRBV29-1 to TRBJ1-4; unclear D gene. The V end lost 6 bases, the J end lost 3 bases, and 14 bases lay between the germline ends. CDR1 and CDR2 from the germline V gene are SQVTM and ANQGSEA. The CDR3 is 14 amino acids. The CDR3 loop is CSVFPGGPNEKLFF. CDR3 nucleotides: TGCAGCGTCTTCCCAGGAGGGCCTAATGAAAAACTGTTTTTT.

This chain uses TRBV5-1 with TRBJ1-6; the D gene is possibly TRBD1 (6 bases). The CDR3 length is 16 residues. Germline assignment: CDR1 SGHRS and CDR2 YFSETQ. V was pared by 4 bases and J by 6 bases, with 17 bases between. CDR3 in DNA: TGCGCCAGCAGCGTCATGGACTACAGGGCTAATTCACCCCTCCACTTT. Amino acid sequence: CASSVMDYRANSPLHF.